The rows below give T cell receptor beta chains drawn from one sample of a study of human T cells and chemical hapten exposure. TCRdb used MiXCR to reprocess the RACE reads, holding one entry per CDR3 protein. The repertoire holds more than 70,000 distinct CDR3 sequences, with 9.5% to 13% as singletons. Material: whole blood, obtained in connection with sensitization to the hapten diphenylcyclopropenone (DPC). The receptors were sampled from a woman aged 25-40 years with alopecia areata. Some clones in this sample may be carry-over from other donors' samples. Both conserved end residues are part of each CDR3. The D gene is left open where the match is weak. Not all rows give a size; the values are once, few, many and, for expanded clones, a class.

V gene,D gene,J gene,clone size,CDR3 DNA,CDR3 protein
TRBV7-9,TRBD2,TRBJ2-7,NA,TGTGCCAGCAGCTTCTCTAGCGGCACACCCTGCGAGCAGTACTTC,CASSFSSGTPCEQYF
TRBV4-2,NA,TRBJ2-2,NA,TGTGCCAGCAGCCAAGAAGGTACAGGACGGACGAACACCGGGGAGCTGTTTTTT,CASSQEGTGRTNTGELFF
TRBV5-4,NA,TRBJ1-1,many,TGTGCCAGCAGCTTGGTAGACAGGAACACTGAAGCTTTCTTT,CASSLVDRNTEAFF
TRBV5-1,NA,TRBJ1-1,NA,TGCGCCAGCAGCTTCGCTTCAGGAAACACTGAAGCTTTCTTT,CASSFASGNTEAFF
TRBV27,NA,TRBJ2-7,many,TGTGCCAGCAGTTTCAGTTATGCAGCGGAGAGTGAGCAGTACTTC,CASSFSYAAESEQYF
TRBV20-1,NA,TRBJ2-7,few,TGCAGTGCTCACGAGACTCCACAGGGTTCCTACGAGCAGTACTTC,CSAHETPQGSYEQYF
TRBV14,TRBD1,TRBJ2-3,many,TGTGCCAGCAGCCACAATTTCCCAAGGACAGGGTGGCCTAGCAGCACAGATACGCAGTATTTT,CASSHNFPRTGWPSSTDTQYF
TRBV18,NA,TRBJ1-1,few,TGTGCCACCACCCCCGCGGGAGGGGCTGAAGCTTTCTTT,CATTPAGGAEAFF
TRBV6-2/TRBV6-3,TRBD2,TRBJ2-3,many,TGTGCCAGCAGTCAAATAGCGGGAGCGGGAGATACGCAGTATTTT,CASSQIAGAGDTQYF
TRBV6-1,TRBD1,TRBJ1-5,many,TGTGCCGGACAGGGGGGCAATCAGCCCCAGCATTTT,CAGQGGNQPQHF
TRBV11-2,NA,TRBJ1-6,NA,TGTGCCAGCAGCTTAACCGGGGTTAATAATTCACCCCTCCACTTT,CASSLTGVNNSPLHF
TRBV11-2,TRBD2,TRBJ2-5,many,TGTGCCAGCAGCCGTGATCGGGAGGGCCTTGAGACCCAGTACTTC,CASSRDREGLETQYF
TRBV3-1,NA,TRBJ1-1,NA,TGTGCCAGCAGCCAAGATCGCGGCCCACGGGGCACTGAAGCTTTCTTT,CASSQDRGPRGTEAFF
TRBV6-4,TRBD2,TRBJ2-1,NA,TGTGCCAGCAGTGACTCGTCGGTAGCGGGGGGCCGCACCTACAATGAGCAGTTCTTC,CASSDSSVAGGRTYNEQFF
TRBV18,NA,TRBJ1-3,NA,TGTGCCAGCTCACCACCGGCCGGCGCTGGAAACACCATATATTTT,CASSPPAGAGNTIYF
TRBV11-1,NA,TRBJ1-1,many,TGTGCCAGCATGATGGCCCTGAACACTGAAGCTTTCTTT,CASMMALNTEAFF